What follows describes a single T cell receptor (beta chain). This record belongs to a study of blood T cell repertoires in COVID-19. Turning to the study itself: The United States, Italy and Spain provided the acute and convalescent COVID-19 samples. PBMCs, B-cell-depleted T cells, or T cells provided the cDNA or gDNA that made up the material.

TCRdb's copy holds only in-frame clones and misses some; the assay was immunoSEQ multiplex PCR. The data hold 200,000 to 250,000 clones, with about 90% observed a single time. The CDR3 has 15 residues. Germline V gives CDR1 KGHSH, CDR2 LQKENI. The trim removed 4 bases at V and 5 bases at J, leaving 5 bases unmatched. Seattle participants joined during active infection and were tracked over time. The receptor was isolated from a man younger than 40 with COVID-19, enrolled during active disease. The chain couples TRBV18 to TRBJ2-3; 11 positions agree with TRBD2. Sequenced input: peripheral blood. The CDR3 here is CASSRVAGGRDTQYF. The DNA for the CDR3 is TGTGCCAGCTCACGAGTAGCGGGGGGGCGAGATACGCAGTATTTT.